Sequencing of this TCR beta chain was carried out in a study of OX40 agonist ivuxolimab in advanced cancers. Study overall: A male proportion of 82.7% was recorded, with mean age around 55 years and range about 23 to 80. Partial responses were observed in three patients, of whom one had hepatocellular carcinoma and two had cutaneous melanoma. Study outcomes and limitations: On average, a greater number of expanded clones characterised CD8+ T cells relative to CD4+.

Worth noting for this clone: Its antigen is undetermined. The sample carries other DNA sequences with the same CDR3.

The assay was immunoSEQ multiplex PCR, and TCRdb's table has in-frame clones only and misses some. Among over 35,000 clones listed, 70% to 85% were seen once. This clonotype was obtained from an adult with an advanced solid tumor such as melanoma, head and neck, liver or kidney cancer. Sequencing used CD4+ or CD8+ T cells sorted from blood, obtained in a trial of the OX40 agonist ivuxolimab.

CDR3 residues: CASSRGQPNYGYTF. DNA of the CDR3: TGTGCCAGCAGCCGGGGCCAGCCTAACTATGGCTACACCTTC. The chain has TRBV7-9 and TRBJ1-2; tentative D call: TRBD1 (5 bases). The CDR3 length is 14 residues. V lost 5 bases, J lost 0 bases, and 10 bases lay in between. The germline V gene encodes CDR1 SEHNR and CDR2 FQNEAQ (reference sequence).